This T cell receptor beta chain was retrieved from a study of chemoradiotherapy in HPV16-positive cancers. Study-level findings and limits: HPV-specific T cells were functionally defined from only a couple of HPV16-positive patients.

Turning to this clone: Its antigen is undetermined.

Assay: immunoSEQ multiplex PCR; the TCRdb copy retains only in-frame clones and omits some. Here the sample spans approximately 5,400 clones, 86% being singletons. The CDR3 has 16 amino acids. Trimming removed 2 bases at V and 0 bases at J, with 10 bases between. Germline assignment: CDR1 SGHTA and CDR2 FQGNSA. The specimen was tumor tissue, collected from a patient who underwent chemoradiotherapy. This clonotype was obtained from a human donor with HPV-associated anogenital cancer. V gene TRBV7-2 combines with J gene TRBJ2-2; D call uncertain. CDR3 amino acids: CASSLNRLANTGELFF. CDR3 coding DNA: TGTGCCAGCAGCTTAAATCGGCTGGCGAACACCGGGGAGCTGTTTTTT.